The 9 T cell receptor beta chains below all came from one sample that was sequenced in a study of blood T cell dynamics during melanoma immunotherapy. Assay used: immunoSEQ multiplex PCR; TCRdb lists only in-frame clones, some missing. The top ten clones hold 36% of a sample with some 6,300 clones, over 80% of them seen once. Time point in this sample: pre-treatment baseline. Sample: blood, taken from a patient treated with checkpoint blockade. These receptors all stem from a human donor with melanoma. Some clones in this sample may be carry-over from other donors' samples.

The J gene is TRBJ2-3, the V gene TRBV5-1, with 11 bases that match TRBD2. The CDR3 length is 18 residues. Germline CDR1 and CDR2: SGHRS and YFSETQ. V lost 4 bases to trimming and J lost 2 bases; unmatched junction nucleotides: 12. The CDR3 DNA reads TGCGCCAGCAGCATAAGACCCACTAGCGGGGGTAACACAGATACGCAGTATTTT. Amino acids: CASSIRPTSGGNTDTQYF.

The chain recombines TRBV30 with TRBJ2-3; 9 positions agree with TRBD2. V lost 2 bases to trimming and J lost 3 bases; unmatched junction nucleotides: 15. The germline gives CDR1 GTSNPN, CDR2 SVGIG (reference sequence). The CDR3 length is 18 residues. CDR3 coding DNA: TGTGCCTGGAGTCGCTCTGCGGGAGGGATGGGTTGGACAGATACGCAGTATTTT. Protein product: CAWSRSAGGMGWTDTQYF.

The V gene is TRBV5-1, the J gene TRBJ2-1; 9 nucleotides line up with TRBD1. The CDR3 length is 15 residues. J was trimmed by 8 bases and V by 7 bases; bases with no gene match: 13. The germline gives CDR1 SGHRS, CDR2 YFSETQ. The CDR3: CASLRDRVNRDEQFF. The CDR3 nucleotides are TGCGCCAGCCTCCGGGACAGGGTAAATCGGGATGAGCAGTTCTTC.

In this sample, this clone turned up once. CDR3 DNA sequence: TGTGCCAGCAGCAGCACAGGGGTTCTGAACACTGAAGCTTTCTTT. Translated, it gives CASSSTGVLNTEAFF. The chain links TRBV7-2 to TRBJ1-1, with 7 bases identical to TRBD1. CDR1 and CDR2 (germline): SGHTA, FQGNSA. V was clipped by 5 bases and J by 0 bases; unmatched bases: 6. This CDR3 is 15 amino acids long.

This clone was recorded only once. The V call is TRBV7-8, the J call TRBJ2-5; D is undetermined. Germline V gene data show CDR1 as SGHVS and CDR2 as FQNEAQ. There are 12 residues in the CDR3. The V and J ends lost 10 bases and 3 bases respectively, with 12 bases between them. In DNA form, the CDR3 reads TGTGCCACCGCGGTGTTAGAAGAGACCCAGTACTTC. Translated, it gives CATAVLEETQYF.

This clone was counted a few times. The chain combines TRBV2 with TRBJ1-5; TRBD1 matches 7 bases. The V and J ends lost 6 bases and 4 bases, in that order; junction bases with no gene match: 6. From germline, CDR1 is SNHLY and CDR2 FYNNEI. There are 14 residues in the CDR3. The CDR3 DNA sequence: TGTGCCAGCAGGGGGGACAGCACTAATCAGCCCCAGCATTTT. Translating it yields CASRGDSTNQPQHF.

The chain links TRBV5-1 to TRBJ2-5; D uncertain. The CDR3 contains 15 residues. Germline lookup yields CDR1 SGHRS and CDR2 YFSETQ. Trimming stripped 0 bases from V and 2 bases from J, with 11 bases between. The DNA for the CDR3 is TGCGCCAGCAGCTTGGGGCCTCCTCCTCAAGAGACCCAGTACTTC. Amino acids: CASSLGPPPQETQYF.

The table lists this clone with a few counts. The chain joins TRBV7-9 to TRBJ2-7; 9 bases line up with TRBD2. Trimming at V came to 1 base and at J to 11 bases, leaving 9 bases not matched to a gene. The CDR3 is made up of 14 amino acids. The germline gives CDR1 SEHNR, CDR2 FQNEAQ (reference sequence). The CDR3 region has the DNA TGTGCCAGCAGCTTAGGGCTTAGCGGGAGCGTGGAGTACTTC. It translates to CASSLGLSGSVEYF.

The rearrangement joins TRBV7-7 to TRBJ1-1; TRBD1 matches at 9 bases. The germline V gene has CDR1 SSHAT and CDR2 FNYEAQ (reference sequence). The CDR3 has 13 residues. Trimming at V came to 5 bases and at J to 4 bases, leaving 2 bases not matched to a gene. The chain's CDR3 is CASSRDRVTEAFF. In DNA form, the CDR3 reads TGTGCCAGCAGCAGGGACAGGGTCACTGAAGCTTTCTTT.